The following is a T cell receptor (beta chain) sequence with its context. Its matching antigen is unknown. The CDR3 sequence is 15 residues long. Germline V gene data show CDR1 as MNHNS and CDR2 as SASEGT. The V and J ends lost 2 bases and 5 bases respectively, with 15 bases between them. The sample belongs to a study of T cell responses to AZD1222 COVID-19 vaccine. Study-level findings and limits: Nearly half of spike-specific TCRs reportedly go after variant regions that carry no mutations. Across spike, vaccine-associated CD4 TCRs were found, dominant at 160-218 and 743-854.

Profiling relied on immunoSEQ multiplex PCR, and the TCRdb table lists in-frame clones only, not all of them. This table holds over 150,000 clones, 80% to 90% found once. Sequences were derived from peripheral blood, sampled on day 0 of AZD1222 vaccination. The chain carries TRBV6-1 and TRBJ1-1, with D tentatively TRBD1 (6 bases). This receptor was obtained from an adult in good health. CDR3 loop: CASSELGRGRTEAFF. The CDR3 DNA is TGTGCCAGCAGTGAATTAGGCAGGGGCAGAACTGAAGCTTTCTTT.